This T cell receptor beta chain appears in the sequencing data of a study of blood T cell repertoires in COVID-19. Background on the study: Researchers got acute and convalescent COVID-19 samples from the United States, Italy and Spain. Sources were T cells, B-cell-depleted T cells, or PBMCs; the material itself was cDNA or gDNA.

The authors' processing: From reference gene primer amplification, estimates of nucleated cell counts were derived. Sequenced by immunoSEQ multiplex PCR; TCRdb stores in-frame clones only, minus some. The V and J calls and clone size are taken from that table; D and trimming were inferred from the DNA. This sample has about 70,000 clones, with roughly nine tenths found just once. This clone was recorded only once. The ends lost 6 bases at V and 4 bases at J; junction bases unmatched: 11. In germline, CDR1 is MNHEY, CDR2 SVGAGI. This CDR3 has 15 residues. The source of this sequence is a human donor in a cohort sampled during active COVID-19. The rearrangement uses TRBV6-5 and TRBJ2-7; 8 bases map to TRBD1. Sequencing was carried out using peripheral blood. The CDR3 DNA follows: TGTGCCAGCAGATTGGGACAGGTGGGACCTTACGAGCAGTACTTC. Translation gives CASRLGQVGPYEQYF.